The rows below give T cell receptor beta chains drawn from one sample of a study of cytomegalovirus exposure and HLA in healthy donors. Only in-frame clones appear in the TCRdb table, and some are missing; sequencing was by immunoSEQ multiplex PCR. This table has about 180,000 clones, around 77% appearing once. The sequenced sample was PBMCs. Receptors originate from a man aged 60 to 75 in good health and CMV-seronegative. CDR3s include the opening cysteine and the closing phenylalanine or tryptophan. D genes are given only for firm matches. Clone size is given for some rows only: seen once, a few or many times, or a class if the clone is expanded.

abundance	v_gene	j_gene	d_gene	CDR3aa	CDR3nt
.	TRBV6-5	TRBJ2-7	.	CASSYNPGSSYEQYF	TGTGCCAGCAGTTATAATCCAGGAAGCTCCTACGAGCAGTACTTC
few	TRBV5-3	TRBJ1-3	.	CARANTIYF	TGTGCCAGAGCGAACACCATATATTTT
.	TRBV28	TRBJ2-7	TRBD1	CASSSSDRVSGEQYF	TGTGCCAGCAGTTCGTCAGACAGGGTATCGGGCGAGCAGTACTTC
.	TRBV27	TRBJ2-3	TRBD2	CASSTIGTSGASTDTQYF	TGTGCCAGCAGTACTATCGGGACTAGCGGAGCCAGCACAGATACGCAGTATTTT
.	TRBV5-1	TRBJ1-4	.	CASSLRQTTNEKLFF	TGCGCCAGCAGCTTAAGACAGACAACTAATGAAAAACTGTTTTTT
.	TRBV19	TRBJ1-5	.	CASSTGWGQPQHF	TGTGCCAGTAGTACCGGATGGGGCCAGCCCCAGCATTTT
.	TRBV15	TRBJ2-2	TRBD2	CATALGLAGGELFF	TGTGCCACCGCGCTAGGACTAGCGGGTGGGGAGCTGTTTTTT
.	TRBV29-1	TRBJ1-3	.	CSVGLAAGNTIYF	TGCAGCGTTGGCCTGGCCGCTGGAAACACCATATATTTT
few	TRBV28	TRBJ1-2	TRBD1	CASSQNLQGAGYGYTF	TGTGCCAGCAGCCAGAATCTACAGGGGGCGGGCTATGGCTACACCTTC
few	TRBV6-6	TRBJ2-7	TRBD1	CASSSFGTGGSEQYF	TGTGCCAGCAGTTCTTTTGGTACAGGGGGTAGCGAGCAGTACTTC
once	TRBV19	TRBJ2-2	TRBD2	CASSIESGRAQGELFF	TGTGCCAGTAGTATAGAAAGCGGGAGGGCCCAGGGGGAGCTGTTTTTT
.	TRBV4-2	TRBJ2-2	TRBD1	CASSQGYRGVGTGELFF	TGTGCCAGCAGCCAAGGGTACAGGGGGGTAGGCACCGGGGAGCTGTTTTTT
.	TRBV27	TRBJ2-7	.	CASRASGTYEQYF	TGTGCCAGCCGAGCATCAGGGACCTACGAGCAGTACTTC
.	TRBV7-3	TRBJ2-7	TRBD2	CASSLSSGGFYEQYF	TGTGCCAGCAGCTTAAGTAGCGGGGGATTCTACGAGCAGTACTTC
once	TRBV5-1	TRBJ2-1	TRBD2	CASSWAGGSEQFF	TGCGCCAGCAGCTGGGCCGGCGGGAGCGAGCAGTTCTTC
.	TRBV6-5	TRBJ1-2	TRBD1	CASSGQGAANYGYTF	TGTGCCAGCAGCGGACAGGGGGCTGCTAACTATGGCTACACCTTC
once	TRBV5-4	TRBJ2-1	TRBD2	CASSFSAGLAGNNEQFF	TGTGCCAGCAGCTTCTCCGCTGGACTAGCGGGGAACAATGAGCAGTTCTTC
.	TRBV7-3	TRBJ2-5	TRBD1	CASGRGRQETQYF	TGTGCCAGCGGCAGGGGGCGGCAAGAGACCCAGTACTTC
.	TRBV10-3	TRBJ1-2	.	CAISESRVEGGYTF	TGTGCCATCAGTGAGTCCAGGGTGGAAGGGGGCTACACCTTC
once	TRBV5-1	TRBJ2-7	TRBD1	CASSLTQGSSYEQYF	TGCGCCAGCAGCTTAACACAGGGGAGCTCCTACGAGCAGTACTTC
once	TRBV7-9	TRBJ1-1	.	CASSLDAYTEAFF	TGTGCCAGCAGCTTAGATGCGTACACTGAAGCTTTCTTT
.	TRBV4-3	TRBJ1-2	.	CASSQRRGGSYGYTF	TGCGCCAGCAGCCAAAGGAGGGGTGGTAGCTATGGCTACACCTTC
.	TRBV5-1	TRBJ2-7	TRBD1	CASSSEQGAQAEQYF	TGCGCCAGCAGCTCCGAACAGGGGGCGCAGGCCGAGCAGTACTTC
.	TRBV18	TRBJ2-7	TRBD1	CASSPLPTGGEQYF	TGTGCCAGCTCACCACTCCCAACAGGGGGCGAGCAGTACTTC
.	TRBV6-5	TRBJ1-4	TRBD1	CASRDTGTANEKLFF	TGTGCCAGCAGAGACACCGGGACAGCTAATGAAAAACTGTTTTTT
.	TRBV19	TRBJ2-1	.	CASSILGGTGYNEQFF	TGTGCCAGTAGTATATTGGGGGGGACAGGCTACAATGAGCAGTTCTTC